This T cell receptor (beta chain) was sequenced for a study of blood T cells in healthy people across ages. Regarding the study as a whole: Higher diversity, along with more naive CD4+ cells, distinguished long-lived donors from aged donors. Unknown donor CMV status possibly confounded expanded clonotype changes.

Of note for this clonotype: Its antigen remains unidentified.

Primers used in a second PCR of roughly 6 to 11 cycles were a sample-barcoded 5' primer and a J-beta primer mix. Each CDR3 protein gets one entry after TCRdb re-called the 5' RACE reads with MiXCR. The table includes more than 800,000 distinct CDR3 sequences, roughly 26% detected once. The study recruited healthy Caucasian donors from Russia who were aged about 6 to 95. CDR1 and CDR2 from the germline V gene are SQVTM and ANQGSEA. With 7 bases clipped from V and 2 bases from J, the junction kept 10 bases outside the gene matches. This CDR3 is 14 amino acids long. This chain uses TRBV29-1 with TRBJ2-7, with 8 bases fitting TRBD1. The sample was blood. This receptor was taken from a woman aged 80 or older in good health. The CDR3 nucleotides read TGCAGCGCCAGAACCGGGACAGGAACCTACGAGCAGTACTTC. Residues: CSARTGTGTYEQYF.